The 5 T cell receptor beta chains listed next were all sequenced from one sample in a study of T cell repertoires in cytomegalovirus infection. TCRdb re-derived calls from the reads in MiXCR, one entry per CDR3 protein. Found here are fewer than 300,000 distinct CDR3 sequences, about a quarter of them singletons; the top ten hold roughly 14%. Sequencing input: PBMCs. These TCRs come from a human donor in good health (CMV status not recorded). Some clones in this sample may be carry-over from other donors' samples.

With regard to this clonotype: At one boundary the junction diverges from the germline segment, which might be a read error. The chain uses TRBV28 and TRBJ2-3; D is perhaps TRBD2 (7 bases). The V gene's germline CDR1 is MDHEN and CDR2 SYDVKM. The CDR3 is made up of 15 amino acids. In nucleotides, the CDR3 is TGTGCCAGAAGTTTATGGGGGGGCCAGGGAGATACGCAGTATTTT. Translation gives CARSLWGGQGDTQYF.

CDR3 protein: CASSTDRGHREKLFF. CDR3 DNA sequence: TGTGCCAGCAGCACCGACAGGGGGCATCGGGAAAAACTGTTTTTT. This chain links TRBV11-2 with TRBJ1-4; 10 nucleotides match TRBD1. This CDR3 has 15 amino acids. Germline V gene data show CDR1 as SGHAT and CDR2 as FQNNGV. V lost 5 bases, J lost 8 bases, and 8 bases stayed unmatched.

This clonotype was seen repeatedly, ten times or more. This chain links TRBV7-8 with TRBJ1-5; D ambiguous. Per the germline V gene, CDR1 is SGHVS and CDR2 is FQNEAQ. The CDR3 consists of 13 residues. V gave up 9 bases and J gave up 5 bases, with 14 bases separating them. CDR3 residues: CASGVKRDQPQHF. The CDR3 DNA reads TGTGCCAGTGGGGTCAAAAGGGATCAGCCCCAGCATTTT.

This clonotype was detected only a few times. J is TRBJ1-4 and V is TRBV6-1; D is uncertain. Trimming took 1 base from V and 3 from J, leaving 18 bases between them. Germline assignment: CDR1 MNHNS and CDR2 SASEGT. CDR3 length: 18 amino acids. For the CDR3, the DNA is TGTGCCAGCAGTGAAGAGATCGGGTGGGCAGCTGCTAATGAAAAACTGTTTTTT. The encoded protein is CASSEEIGWAAANEKLFF.

This clonotype was detected ten times or more. The chain joins TRBV12-3 or TRBV12-4 to TRBJ2-5; 12 bases are a match to TRBD2. CDR3 size: 18 residues. The trim removed 5 bases at V and 4 bases at J, leaving 14 bases unmatched. This CDR3 reads CASSEVLRLAGEGETQYF. CDR3 DNA: TGTGCCAGCAGTGAAGTACTCAGACTAGCGGGAGAAGGAGAGACCCAGTACTTC.